A selection of T cell receptor beta chains follows, all from one sample in a study of radiotherapy plus CTLA-4 blockade in lung cancer. Only in-frame clones appear in the TCRdb table, and some are missing; sequencing was by immunoSEQ multiplex PCR. The sample includes under 35,000 clones, 60% to 80% of them seen just once. This specimen was peripheral blood, taken from a patient treated with radiotherapy plus ipilimumab. The receptors were sampled from a human donor with non-small cell lung cancer whose response to radiotherapy plus ipilimumab could not be evaluated. Each CDR3 is given with its conserved first and last residue. Each record gives: CDR3 length, V gene, J gene, CDR3 protein.

15	TRBV28	TRBJ2-7	CASGAGIVGSYEQYF
16	TRBV28	TRBJ1-3	CASRKTGQSSGNTIYF
12	TRBV5-1	TRBJ2-2	CASSLATGELFF
15	TRBV4-1	TRBJ1-4	CASSQPVTTNEKLFF
15	TRBV27	TRBJ2-1	CASSRSRLVYNEQFF
15	TRBV7-9	TRBJ1-6	CASSPGGTYNSPLHF
15	TRBV7-9	TRBJ1-4	CASSPLGTANEKLFF
13	TRBV11-2	TRBJ1-1	CASTRTANTEAFF
17	TRBV11-2	TRBJ2-3	CASSLVGGRTPGDTQYF
16	TRBV9	TRBJ1-2	CASSVAPTQGAGGYTF
16	TRBV18	TRBJ2-1	CASSPLSTSAYNEQFF
16	TRBV7-9	TRBJ2-1	CASSLSLAGAYNEQFF
14	TRBV5-1	TRBJ1-1	CASSQSTGRTEAFF
15	TRBV7-2	TRBJ1-5	CASSLRDRDNQPQHF
15	TRBV5-8	TRBJ2-3	CASSLQGMRTDTQYF
13	TRBV7-7	TRBJ2-5	CASSRDRGETQYF
16	TRBV7-2	TRBJ2-7	CASSIRTGTPSYEQYF
17	TRBV19	TRBJ2-1	CASSTWGTSGRAHEQFF
16	TRBV6-6	TRBJ2-3	CASSYQRLTSSDTQYF
15	TRBV5-1	TRBJ1-3	CASSLDGVTGNTIYF
15	TRBV9	TRBJ1-1	CASSVMDRGNTEAFF
15	TRBV27	TRBJ2-2	CATKSGGRRTGELFF
15	TRBV5-5	TRBJ2-1	CASSFRDNSYNEQFF
12	TRBV11-2	TRBJ2-7	CASSRDLSGTDF
14	TRBV15	TRBJ1-4	CATSNPGHTEKLFF
13	TRBV5-4	TRBJ1-2	CASSLLQGRSYTF
13	TRBV6-5	TRBJ2-7	CASSSRQGVGQYF
15	TRBV5-5	TRBJ2-3	CASTMTPSGTDTQYF
14	TRBV5-4	TRBJ1-2	CASSPGQGYRGYTF
14	TRBV7-8	TRBJ2-2	CASVPGSNTGELFF
18	TRBV18	TRBJ1-2	CASSSNLGTGGRPSGYTF
11	TRBV4-1	TRBJ2-7	CASSRGAEQYF
15	TRBV5-5	TRBJ2-1	CASSPYRGSNNEQFF
16	TRBV28	TRBJ1-5	CASSSSLGGENQPQHF
14	TRBV29-1	TRBJ2-7	CSVEGGLGSSEQYF
15	TRBV18	TRBJ1-2	CASSPPGQGSYGYTF
13	TRBV7-2	TRBJ2-7	CASSLATAYEQYF
14	TRBV2	TRBJ1-2	CASKTRVIFLGYTF
16	TRBV7-3	TRBJ2-7	CASSSQGLAGGYEQYF
15	TRBV29-1	TRBJ2-2	CSGLQGALLTGELFF
14	TRBV2	TRBJ1-1	CASRPFTVETEAFF
13	TRBV7-2	TRBJ2-1	CASSSAGKNEQFF
14	TRBV12-5	TRBJ2-7	CASAASPGVYEQYF
13	TRBV5-1	TRBJ1-2	CASRKDSGYGYTF
15	TRBV9	TRBJ1-1	CASSVGNRINTEAFF
14	TRBV6-1	TRBJ1-1	CATLIQGMNTEAFF
15	TRBV5-5	TRBJ2-7	CASSLTPSGIYEQYF
16	TRBV6-1	TRBJ2-7	CASSGLAGGPPYEQYF
15	TRBV10-3	TRBJ2-5	CAISALAVGGETQYF
14	TRBV6-1	TRBJ2-7	CASSRQKGLYEQYF
16	TRBV15	TRBJ2-3	CATSTRTHRGTDTQYF
12	TRBV5-6	TRBJ1-5	CASSLPGGPQHF
13	TRBV7-6	TRBJ1-1	CASSPGQGLVAFF